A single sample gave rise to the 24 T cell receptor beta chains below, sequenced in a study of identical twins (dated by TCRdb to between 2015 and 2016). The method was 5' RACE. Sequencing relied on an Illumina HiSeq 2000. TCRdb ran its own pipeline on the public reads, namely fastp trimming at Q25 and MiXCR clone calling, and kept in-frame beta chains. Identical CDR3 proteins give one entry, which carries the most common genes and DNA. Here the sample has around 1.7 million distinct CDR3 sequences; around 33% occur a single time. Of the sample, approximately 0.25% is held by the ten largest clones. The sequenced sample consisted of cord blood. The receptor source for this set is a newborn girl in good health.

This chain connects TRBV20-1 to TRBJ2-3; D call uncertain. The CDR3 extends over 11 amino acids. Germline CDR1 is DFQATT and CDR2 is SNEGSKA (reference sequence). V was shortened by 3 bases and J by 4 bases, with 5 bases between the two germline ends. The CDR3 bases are TGCAGTGCTAGTATTGCAGATACGCAGTATTTT. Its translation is CSASIADTQYF.

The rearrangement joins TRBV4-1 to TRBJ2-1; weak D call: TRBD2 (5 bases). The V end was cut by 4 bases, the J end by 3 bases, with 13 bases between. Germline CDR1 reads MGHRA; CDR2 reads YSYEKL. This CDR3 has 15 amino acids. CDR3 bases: TGCGCCAGCAGCCCGGTACAGCGGATCTACAATGAGCAGTTCTTC. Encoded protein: CASSPVQRIYNEQFF.

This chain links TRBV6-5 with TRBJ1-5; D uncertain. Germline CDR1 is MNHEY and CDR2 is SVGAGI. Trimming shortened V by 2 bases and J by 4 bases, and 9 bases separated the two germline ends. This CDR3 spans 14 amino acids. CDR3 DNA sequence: TGTGCCAGCAGTTACGGGCGGGAAAATCAGCCCCAGCATTTT. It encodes CASSYGRENQPQHF.

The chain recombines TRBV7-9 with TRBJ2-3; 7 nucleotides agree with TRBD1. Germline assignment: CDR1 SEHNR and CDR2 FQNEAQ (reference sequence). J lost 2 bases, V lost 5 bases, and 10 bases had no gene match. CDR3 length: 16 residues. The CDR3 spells CASSRRSGGYTDTQYF. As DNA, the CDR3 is TGTGCCAGCAGCCGGAGGTCAGGGGGTTACACAGATACGCAGTATTTT.

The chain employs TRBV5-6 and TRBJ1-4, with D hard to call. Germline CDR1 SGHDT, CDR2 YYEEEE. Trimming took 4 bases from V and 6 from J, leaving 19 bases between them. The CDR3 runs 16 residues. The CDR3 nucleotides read TGTGCCAGCAGCGTGTCGTGGTCGCGTTTCGATGAAAAACTGTTTTTT. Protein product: CASSVSWSRFDEKLFF.

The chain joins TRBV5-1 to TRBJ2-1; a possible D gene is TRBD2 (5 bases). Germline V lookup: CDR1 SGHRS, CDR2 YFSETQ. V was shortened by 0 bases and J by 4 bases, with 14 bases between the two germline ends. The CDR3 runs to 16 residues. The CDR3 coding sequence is TGCGCCAGCAGCTTGGCCTTAGCGTCTCTGTACAATGAGCAGTTCTTC. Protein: CASSLALASLYNEQFF.

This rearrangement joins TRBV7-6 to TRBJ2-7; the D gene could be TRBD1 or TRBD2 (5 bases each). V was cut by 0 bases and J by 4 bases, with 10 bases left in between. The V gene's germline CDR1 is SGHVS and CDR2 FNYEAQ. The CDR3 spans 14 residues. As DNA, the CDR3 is TGTGCCAGCAGCTTAGCATTCTGGGGGTACGAGCAGTACTTC. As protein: CASSLAFWGYEQYF.

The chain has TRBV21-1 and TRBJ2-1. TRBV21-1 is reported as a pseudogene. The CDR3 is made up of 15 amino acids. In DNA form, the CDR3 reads TGTGCCAGCAGCAGACACAGAAGGGTTTACAATGAGCAGTTCTTC. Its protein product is CASSRHRRVYNEQFF.

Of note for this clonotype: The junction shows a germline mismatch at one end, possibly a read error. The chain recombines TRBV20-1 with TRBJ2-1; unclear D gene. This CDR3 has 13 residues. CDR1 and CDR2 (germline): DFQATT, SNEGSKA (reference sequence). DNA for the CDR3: TGCAGTGCTAGAGATCGTCTATACAATGGGCAGTTCTTC. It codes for CSARDRLYNGQFF.

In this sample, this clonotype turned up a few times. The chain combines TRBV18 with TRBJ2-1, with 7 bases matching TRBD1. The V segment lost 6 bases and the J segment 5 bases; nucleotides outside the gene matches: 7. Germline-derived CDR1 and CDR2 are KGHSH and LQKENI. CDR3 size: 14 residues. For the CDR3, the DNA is TGTGCCAGCTCGGTCAGGGGGTCAGACAATGAGCAGTTCTTC. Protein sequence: CASSVRGSDNEQFF.

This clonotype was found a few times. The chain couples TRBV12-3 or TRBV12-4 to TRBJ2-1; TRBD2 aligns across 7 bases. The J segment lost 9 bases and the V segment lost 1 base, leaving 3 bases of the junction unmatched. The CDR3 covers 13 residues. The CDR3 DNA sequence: TGTGCCAGCAGTTTAGGGACTAGTCTTGAGCAGTTCTTC. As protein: CASSLGTSLEQFF.

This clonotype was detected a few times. The chain's CDR3 is CASSFRGLAGGSDTQYF. CDR3 coding DNA: TGTGCCAGCAGTTTCCGGGGACTAGCGGGAGGTTCAGATACGCAGTATTTT. This rearrangement joins TRBV12-3 or TRBV12-4 to TRBJ2-3; 15 bases are a match to TRBD2. This CDR3 has 17 amino acids. Unmatched junction bases numbered 5, after V lost 3 bases and J lost 4 bases.

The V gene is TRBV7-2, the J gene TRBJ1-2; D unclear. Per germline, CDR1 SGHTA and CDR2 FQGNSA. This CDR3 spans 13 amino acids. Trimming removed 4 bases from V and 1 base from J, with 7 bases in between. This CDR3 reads CASSYKHNYGYTF. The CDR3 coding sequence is TGTGCCAGCAGCTACAAGCATAACTATGGCTACACCTTC. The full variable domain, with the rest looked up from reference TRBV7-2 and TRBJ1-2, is GAGVSQSPSNKVTEKGKDVELRCDPISGHTALYWYRQSLGQGLEFLIYFQGNSAPDKSGLPSDRFSAERTGGSVSTLTIQRTQQEDSAVYLCASSYKHNYGYTFGSGTRLTVV.

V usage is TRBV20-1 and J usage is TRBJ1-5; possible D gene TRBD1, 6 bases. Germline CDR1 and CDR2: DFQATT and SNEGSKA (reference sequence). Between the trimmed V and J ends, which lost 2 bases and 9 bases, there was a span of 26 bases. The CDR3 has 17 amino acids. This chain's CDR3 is CSARSPGRGVVTAPQHF. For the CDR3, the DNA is TGCAGTGCTAGATCACCCGGTAGGGGGGTCGTTACCGCGCCCCAGCATTTT.

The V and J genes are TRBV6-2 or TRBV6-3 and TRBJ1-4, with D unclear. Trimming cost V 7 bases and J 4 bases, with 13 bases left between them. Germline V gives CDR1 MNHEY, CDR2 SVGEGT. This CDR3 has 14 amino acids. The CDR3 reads CASTDGRDNEKLFF. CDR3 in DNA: TGTGCCAGCACCGATGGACGGGATAATGAAAAACTGTTTTTT.

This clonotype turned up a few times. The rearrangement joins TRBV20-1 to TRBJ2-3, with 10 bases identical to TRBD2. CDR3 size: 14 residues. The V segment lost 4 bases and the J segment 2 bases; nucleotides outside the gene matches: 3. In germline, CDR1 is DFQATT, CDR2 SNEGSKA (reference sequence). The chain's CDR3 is CSATGLAVTDTQYF. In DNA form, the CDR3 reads TGCAGTGCTACCGGACTAGCGGTCACAGATACGCAGTATTTT.

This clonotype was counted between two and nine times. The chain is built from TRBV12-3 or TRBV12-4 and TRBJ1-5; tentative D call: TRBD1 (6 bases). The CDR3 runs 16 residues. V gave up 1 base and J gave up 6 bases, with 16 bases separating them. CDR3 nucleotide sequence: TGTGCCAGCAGTTTAGGAACCACAGGGTCGGGTCAGCCCCAGCATTTT. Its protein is CASSLGTTGSGQPQHF.

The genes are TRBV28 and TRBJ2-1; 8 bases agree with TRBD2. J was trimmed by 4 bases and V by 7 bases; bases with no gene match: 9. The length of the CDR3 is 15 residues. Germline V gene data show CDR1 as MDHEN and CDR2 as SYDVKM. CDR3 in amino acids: CASTTAGVGYNEQFF. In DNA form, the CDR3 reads TGTGCCAGCACTACAGCGGGAGTGGGGTACAATGAGCAGTTCTTC.

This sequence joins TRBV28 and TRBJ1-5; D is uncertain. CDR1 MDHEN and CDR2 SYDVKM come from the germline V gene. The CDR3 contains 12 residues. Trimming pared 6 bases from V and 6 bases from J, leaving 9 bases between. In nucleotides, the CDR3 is TGTGCCAGCAGGCTGTTTGGTCAGCCCCAGCATTTT. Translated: CASRLFGQPQHF.

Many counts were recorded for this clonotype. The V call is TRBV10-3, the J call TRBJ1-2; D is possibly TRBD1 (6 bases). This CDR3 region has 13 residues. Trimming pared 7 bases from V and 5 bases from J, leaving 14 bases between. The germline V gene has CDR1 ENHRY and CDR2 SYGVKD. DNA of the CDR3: TGTGCCATCACCGAAGCAGGGGTATATGGCTACACCTTC. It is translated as CAITEAGVYGYTF.

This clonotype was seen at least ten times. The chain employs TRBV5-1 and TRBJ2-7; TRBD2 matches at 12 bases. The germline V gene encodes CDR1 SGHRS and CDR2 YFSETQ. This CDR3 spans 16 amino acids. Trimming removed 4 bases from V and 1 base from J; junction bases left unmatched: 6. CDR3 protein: CASSARLAGVSYEQYF. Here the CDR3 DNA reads TGCGCCAGCAGCGCCCGACTAGCGGGAGTGTCCTACGAGCAGTACTTC.

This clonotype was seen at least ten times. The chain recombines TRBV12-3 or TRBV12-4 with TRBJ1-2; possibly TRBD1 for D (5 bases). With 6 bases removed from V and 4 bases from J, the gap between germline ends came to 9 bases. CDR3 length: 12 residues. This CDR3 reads CASSYDSYGYTF. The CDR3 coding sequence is TGTGCCAGCAGCTACGACAGCTATGGCTACACCTTC.

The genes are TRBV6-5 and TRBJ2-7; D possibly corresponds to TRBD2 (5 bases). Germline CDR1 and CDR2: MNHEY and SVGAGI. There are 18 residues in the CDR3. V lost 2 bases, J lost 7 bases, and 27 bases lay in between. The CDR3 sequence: CASSYHLWGAVSYNEQYF. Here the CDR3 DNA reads TGTGCCAGCAGTTACCACCTTTGGGGAGCGGTTTCATACAATGAGCAGTACTTC.

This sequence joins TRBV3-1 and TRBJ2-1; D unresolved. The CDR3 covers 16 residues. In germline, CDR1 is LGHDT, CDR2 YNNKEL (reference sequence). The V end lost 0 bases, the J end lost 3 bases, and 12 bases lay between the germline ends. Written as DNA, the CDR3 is TGTGCCAGCAGCCAAGATCCAGGCTGGCTCTACAATGAGCAGTTCTTC. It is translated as CASSQDPGWLYNEQFF.